This T cell receptor beta chain was recovered during a study of cytomegalovirus exposure and HLA in healthy donors. Remarks on this clone: Its antigen is as yet unknown.

Regarding the study as a whole: As confirmed in vitro, a few CMV-associated chains were specific for CMV antigens. According to a later analysis, TCR clusters from the first cohort tended to co-occur in the 120 or so validation repertoires. The investigators catalogued 160 or so TCR beta chains as cytomegalovirus-associated.

J gave up 7 bases and V 2 bases, and 3 bases lay outside the gene matches. The length of the CDR3 is 15 residues. Germline CDR1 is SGDLS and CDR2 is YYNGEE. The donors were members of the roughly 120-subject validation cohort (separate from the roughly 700-subject first cohort). Assay: immunoSEQ multiplex PCR; the TCRdb copy retains only in-frame clones and omits some. The sample records about 170,000 clones, around nine tenths being singletons. This chain uses TRBV9 with TRBJ2-1, with 13 bases fitting TRBD2. This TCR was sampled from a woman aged 30 to 39 in good health and CMV-seronegative. What was sequenced was PBMCs. CDR3 sequence: CASSVTSGGMNEQFF. CDR3 DNA: TGTGCCAGCAGCGTGACTAGCGGGGGGATGAATGAGCAGTTCTTC.